These 20 T cell receptor beta chains were sequenced from one sample in a study of post-analysis software for immune sequencing data. Incorporated into the TCR beta cDNA libraries were unique molecular identifiers, which served to reduce PCR and sequencing biases. TCRdb reanalysed the PCR reads using MiXCR and keeps one entry per CDR3 protein. This table has about half a million distinct CDR3 sequences, approximately 45% appearing once. Study outcomes and limitations: Compared with controls, patients had more of 4 to 6 TRBV segments, including TRBV5-6, TRBV5-1 and TRBV20-1.

Antigen specificity for these receptors is unknown. Material: blood. These receptors came from a girl under 18 with multiple sclerosis.

The table lists this clonotype with a few counts. The chain links TRBV3-1 to TRBJ1-4; 8 bases fit TRBD1. Trimming removed 4 bases from V and 10 bases from J; junction bases left unmatched: 17. This CDR3 spans 17 amino acids. Germline loops: CDR1 LGHDT, CDR2 YNNKEL (reference sequence). The CDR3 DNA reads TGTGCCAGCAGCCCGGTGGGTCAGGGGGCCTCCCGAGGAAAACTGTTTTTT. Its translation is CASSPVGQGASRGKLFF.

This rearrangement joins TRBV7-9 to TRBJ2-7; 7 positions agree with TRBD1. The CDR3 has 16 residues. V was pared by 6 bases and J by 1 base, with 12 bases of the junction left unmatched. The germline gives CDR1 SEHNR, CDR2 FQNEAQ (reference sequence). The CDR3 reads CASSSPEQGWSYEQYF. The CDR3 DNA follows: TGTGCCAGCAGTTCCCCCGAACAGGGGTGGTCCTACGAGCAGTACTTC.

The chain carries TRBV7-2 and TRBJ2-7; possible D gene TRBD2, 5 bases. CDR3 length: 17 residues. Trimming stripped 1 base from V and 0 bases from J, with 16 bases between. In germline, CDR1 is SGHTA, CDR2 FQGNSA. For the CDR3, the DNA is TGTGCCAGCAGCTTAGATCTGGGCGGGTGGAGCTCCTACGAGCAGTACTTC. This gives the protein CASSLDLGGWSSYEQYF.

The DNA for the CDR3 is TGCAGCGTTGATCCTGAGGTGGACGATACGCAGTATTTT. It encodes CSVDPEVDDTQYF. The genes are TRBV29-1 and TRBJ2-3; D is ambiguous. The CDR3 consists of 13 residues. V shed 3 bases and J shed 6 bases, with 13 bases lying between them. Germline V gives CDR1 SQVTM, CDR2 ANQGSEA.

The V call is TRBV15, the J call TRBJ1-2; TRBD1 is a possible D gene (6 bases). V lost 0 bases to trimming and J lost 1 base, with 12 bases between them. The germline CDR1 and CDR2 sequences are LNHNV and YYDKDF (reference sequence). CDR3 length equals 16 residues. CDR3 bases: TGTGCCACCAGCAGAGATTGGGGGCCAGATAACTATGGCTACACCTTC. Encoded protein: CATSRDWGPDNYGYTF.

This chain uses TRBV20-1 with TRBJ1-2; D gene ambiguous. Germline CDR1 DFQATT, CDR2 SNEGSKA (reference sequence). The CDR3 spans 15 residues. With 0 bases removed from V and 0 bases from J, the gap between germline ends came to 11 bases. CDR3 DNA sequence: TGCAGTGCTAGAGATCCGGGCCGATCTAACTATGGCTACACCTTC. This sequence encodes CSARDPGRSNYGYTF.

This clonotype was detected many times. The chain employs TRBV29-1 and TRBJ2-5, with TRBD2 matching over 8 bases. After removal of 2 bases from V and 4 bases from J, the junction contained 6 bases not matched to a gene. From germline, CDR1 is SQVTM and CDR2 ANQGSEA. The CDR3 has 14 residues. The chain's CDR3 is CSVEPKSGGETQYF. The DNA of the CDR3 is TGCAGCGTTGAACCCAAGAGCGGGGGAGAGACCCAGTACTTC. The full variable domain, in which reference TRBV29-1 and TRBJ2-5 provide the parts outside the CDR3, is SAVISQKPSRDICQRGTSLTIQCQVDSQVTMMFWYRQQPGQSLTLIATANQGSEATYESGFVIDKFPISRPNLTFSTLTVSNMSPEDSSIYLCSVEPKSGGETQYFGPGTRLLVL.

The J gene is TRBJ2-5, the V gene TRBV6-6; D remains unclear. This CDR3 has 13 residues. Germline V gives CDR1 MNHNY, CDR2 SVGAGI (reference sequence). V dropped 8 bases and J dropped 5 bases, with 15 bases sitting between them. The CDR3 here is CASGALGWETQYF. The CDR3 DNA reads TGTGCCAGCGGCGCCCTGGGCTGGGAGACCCAGTACTTC.

The V gene is TRBV28, the J gene TRBJ1-6; possibly TRBD1 for D (6 bases). The V gene's germline CDR1 is MDHEN and CDR2 SYDVKM. The CDR3 consists of 16 residues. V lost 3 bases to trimming and J lost 8 bases, with 17 bases between them. CDR3 nucleotide sequence: TGTGCCAGCAGTTTGCAGGGGACTCGGTCTCATTCACCCCTCCACTTT. This translates into CASSLQGTRSHSPLHF.

The chain joins TRBV5-1 to TRBJ2-7, with 7 bases that match TRBD1. Per germline, CDR1 SGHRS and CDR2 YFSETQ. V shed 4 bases, J shed 3 bases, and the junction held 7 bases outside the gene matches. This CDR3 contains 14 residues. In DNA form, the CDR3 reads TGCGCCAGCAGCATAGACAGGGCCTACTACGAGCAGTACTTC. The encoded protein is CASSIDRAYYEQYF. Combining the CDR3 with reference TRBV5-1 and TRBJ2-7 gives the whole variable domain KAGVTQTPRYLIKTRGQQVTLSCSPISGHRSVSWYQQTPGQGLQFLFEYFSETQRNKGNFPGRFSGRQFSNSRSEMNVSTLELGDSALYLCASSIDRAYYEQYFGPGTRLTVT.

On this clonotype itself: A much larger clonotype is one base distant, so this may be a read error. This rearrangement joins TRBV10-2 to TRBJ2-4; D is possibly TRBD1 (5 bases). The J call is uncertain, as TRBJ2-7 better fits the DNA end. The CDR3 consists of 15 residues. The germline V gene has CDR1 WSHSY and CDR2 SAAADI. This CDR3 is CASSVSREICYEQYF. CDR3 nucleotide sequence: TGCGCCAGCAGTGTTTCCAGGGAAATTTGCTACGAGCAGTACTTC.

The V and J genes are TRBV5-6 and TRBJ2-5; D call uncertain. This CDR3 contains 16 residues. V lost 1 base and J lost 5, with 18 bases in between. In germline, CDR1 is SGHDT, CDR2 YYEEEE. The CDR3 bases are TGTGCCAGCAGCTTGTCTCCCAGCCTTTTGGGGGAGACCCAGTACTTC. Protein: CASSLSPSLLGETQYF.

CDR3 sequence (DNA): TGTGCCAGCAGTTTATCGTACACAGGGTTGGATCAGCCCCAGCATTTT. Translated, it gives CASSLSYTGLDQPQHF. The chain has TRBV27 and TRBJ1-5; weak D call: TRBD1 (6 bases). V lost 0 bases, J lost 5 bases, and 14 bases lay in between. The CDR3 sequence is 16 residues long. Per germline, CDR1 MNHEY and CDR2 SMNVEV (reference sequence).

The J gene is TRBJ2-1, the V gene TRBV28, with TRBD1 identical over 8 bases. V dropped 5 bases and J dropped 9; count of bases not matched to a gene: 15. Germline lookup yields CDR1 MDHEN and CDR2 SYDVKM. This CDR3 contains 16 residues. CDR3 sequence: CASSPTTRDRWFEQFF. The DNA for the CDR3 is TGTGCCAGCAGTCCTACAACCCGGGACAGGTGGTTTGAGCAGTTCTTC.

The gene calls are TRBV5-1 and TRBJ1-1, with unresolved D. Germline-derived CDR1 and CDR2 are SGHRS and YFSETQ. The CDR3 runs 15 residues. The V end lost 4 bases, the J end lost 0 bases, and 13 bases lay between the germline ends. CDR3: CASSPGEGVNTEAFF. The CDR3, as DNA: TGCGCCAGCAGCCCCGGCGAGGGCGTGAACACTGAAGCTTTCTTT.

DNA for the CDR3: TGCAGCGTTCGGGGCGGGAACACCGATGAGCAGTTCTTC. Translation: CSVRGGNTDEQFF. The gene calls are TRBV29-1 and TRBJ2-1, with a weak D call TRBD2 (6 bases). The germline gives CDR1 SQVTM, CDR2 ANQGSEA. Trimming took off 5 bases at V and 8 bases at J, with 16 bases between the two ends. The CDR3 extends over 13 amino acids.

The V gene is TRBV7-2, the J gene TRBJ2-7, with 7 nucleotides matching TRBD2. Unmatched junction bases numbered 9, after V lost 1 base and J lost 0 bases. The germline V gene encodes CDR1 SGHTA and CDR2 FQGNSA. CDR3 length: 17 amino acids. CDR3 protein: CASSLVMSGGSSYEQYF. CDR3 DNA: TGTGCCAGCAGCTTAGTGATGTCCGGGGGGAGCTCCTACGAGCAGTACTTC. The full variable domain, completed using reference TRBV7-2 and TRBJ2-7, is GAGVSQSPSNKVTEKGKDVELRCDPISGHTALYWYRQSLGQGLEFLIYFQGNSAPDKSGLPSDRFSAERTGGSVSTLTIQRTQQEDSAVYLCASSLVMSGGSSYEQYFGPGTRLTVT.

The chain uses TRBV14 and TRBJ1-1; D remains ambiguous. With 0 bases removed from V and 4 bases from J, the gap between germline ends came to 12 bases. The CDR3 sequence is 15 residues long. CDR1 is SGHDN and CDR2 is FVKESK in the germline V gene. The chain's CDR3 is CASSQEWVESTEAFF. The CDR3 nucleotides are TGTGCCAGCAGCCAAGAGTGGGTAGAAAGCACTGAAGCTTTCTTT.

This clonotype appeared a few times. The chain employs TRBV11-2 and TRBJ2-5; D not certain. CDR1 and CDR2 from the germline V gene are SGHAT and FQNNGV. The length of the CDR3 is 12 residues. The germline V and J ends were trimmed by 4 bases and 13 bases, with 16 bases remaining between them. In DNA, the CDR3 is TGTGCCAGCAGCTCGAGTAGTAGGAGATGGTACTTC. It yields the protein CASSSSSRRWYF.

This clonotype was counted a few times. V and J are TRBV27 and TRBJ2-1, with 9 bases matching TRBD2. CDR3 length equals 19 residues. Germline CDR1 is MNHEY and CDR2 is SMNVEV (reference sequence). V shed 6 bases, J shed 4 bases, and the junction held 19 bases outside the gene matches. The CDR3 sequence: CASSSGGFGLAGIYNEQFF. DNA of the CDR3: TGTGCCAGCAGCAGTGGGGGGTTCGGGCTAGCGGGAATTTACAATGAGCAGTTCTTC.